One sample yielded the 27 T cell receptor beta chains listed below, sequenced in a study of OX40 agonist ivuxolimab in advanced cancers. Method: immunoSEQ multiplex PCR; TCRdb's copy keeps in-frame clones and lacks some. This table has approximately 22,000 clones, 88% appearing once. The sample in question was CD4+ or CD8+ T cells sorted from blood, obtained in a trial of the OX40 agonist ivuxolimab. The receptors derive from an adult with an advanced solid tumor such as melanoma, head and neck, liver or kidney cancer.

V gene TRBV27 combines with J gene TRBJ1-1; D gene unclear. The CDR3 loop spans 13 amino acids. Per germline, CDR1 MNHEY and CDR2 SMNVEV (reference sequence). V was pared by 8 bases and J by 9 bases, with 19 bases between. The CDR3 nucleotides read TGTGCCAGCGGTCAGTGGGCTGAGAGCCAAGCTTTCTTT. This translates into CASGQWAESQAFF.

The rearrangement joins TRBV28 to TRBJ2-2; 7 positions match TRBD1. Germline V gene sequence: CDR1 MDHEN, CDR2 SYDVKM. The CDR3 totals 18 residues. V shed 0 bases and J 2 bases; nucleotides not matched to a gene: 9. The CDR3 region is CASSLCYGQVINTGELFF. Here the CDR3 DNA reads TGTGCCAGCAGTTTATGCTACGGACAGGTCATAAACACCGGGGAGCTGTTTTTT.

This chain connects TRBV7-2 to TRBJ1-1; D may be TRBD1 (5 bases). The length of the CDR3 is 11 residues. V lost 4 bases and J 7 bases, leaving 7 bases between the germline ends. Germline V gene lookup returns CDR1 SGHTA and CDR2 FQGNSA. The CDR3 coding sequence is TGTGCCAGCAGCTGGGGGGGTGAAGCTTTCTTT. Protein product: CASSWGGEAFF.

This chain connects TRBV6-4 to TRBJ2-1; 8 bases match TRBD2. Germline loops: CDR1 MRHNA, CDR2 SNTAGT. The junction had 0 bases not matched to a gene; V was cut back by 2 bases and J by 0 bases. The CDR3 is 15 residues long. The CDR3 DNA reads TGTGCCAGCAGTGACGGGACTAGCTCCTACAATGAGCAGTTCTTC. Its translation is CASSDGTSSYNEQFF.

The CDR3 sequence: CASSPGTGNSYEQYF. For the CDR3, the DNA is TGTGCCAGCTCACCAGGGACAGGTAACTCCTACGAGCAGTACTTC. This chain links TRBV18 with TRBJ2-7; 8 bases are shared with TRBD1. The trim removed 2 bases at V and 0 bases at J, leaving 3 bases unmatched. The CDR3 has 15 amino acids. CDR1 and CDR2 (germline): KGHSH, LQKENI.

This chain joins TRBV7-2 and TRBJ2-7, with D perhaps given as TRBD1 or TRBD2 (6 bases each). The CDR3 loop spans 15 amino acids. Germline CDR1 and CDR2: SGHTA and FQGNSA. The germline V and J ends were trimmed by 1 base and 4 bases, with 14 bases remaining between them. CDR3 nucleotide sequence: TGTGCCAGCAGCTTAGATGGCCGGGGGCTGTACGAGCAGTACTTC. It encodes CASSLDGRGLYEQYF.

The V call is TRBV13, the J call TRBJ2-2; TRBD1 matches 10 bases. The CDR3 covers 14 residues. Germline CDR1 is PRHDT and CDR2 is FYEKMQ (reference sequence). The V and J ends lost 3 bases and 7 bases, in that order; junction bases with no gene match: 2. CDR3 sequence reads: CASSLGQGIGELFF. CDR3 DNA: TGTGCCAGCAGCTTGGGACAGGGGATCGGGGAGCTGTTTTTT.

The J gene is TRBJ2-7, the V gene TRBV27; D is undetermined. Per germline, CDR1 MNHEY and CDR2 SMNVEV (reference sequence). CDR3 length: 12 residues. V lost 5 bases and J 3 bases, leaving 8 bases between the germline ends. CDR3 sequence: CASSRAGYEQYF. The CDR3 nucleotides are TGTGCCAGCAGTCGGGCCGGCTACGAGCAGTACTTC.

This clone was found once. Other nucleotide sequences from this sample produce the same CDR3. The chain carries TRBV9 and TRBJ2-7, with 7 bases aligning to TRBD1. Per the germline V gene, CDR1 is SGDLS and CDR2 is YYNGEE. The CDR3 spans 13 residues. Trimming took 2 bases from V and 2 from J; bases not matched to a gene: 1. CDR3 amino acids: CASSVGQTYEQYF. Here the CDR3 DNA reads TGTGCCAGCAGCGTGGGACAGACCTACGAGCAGTACTTC.

The chain recombines TRBV19 with TRBJ1-6; 7 bases fit TRBD1. V shed 5 bases and J 7 bases; nucleotides not matched to a gene: 5. The CDR3 is 14 residues long. Germline CDR1 reads LNHDA; CDR2 reads SQIVND (reference sequence). The CDR3 reads CASSLGQNNSPLHF. The CDR3 nucleotides are TGTGCCAGTAGTTTGGGACAGAACAATTCACCCCTCCACTTT.

The V and J genes are TRBV13 and TRBJ2-6; D is uncertain. Germline V gene sequence: CDR1 PRHDT, CDR2 FYEKMQ (reference sequence). The CDR3 consists of 15 residues. Trimming took off 3 bases at V and 2 bases at J, with 8 bases between the two ends. CDR3 residues: CASSLAITGANVLTF. The CDR3 nucleotides read TGTGCCAGCAGCTTGGCCATCACTGGGGCCAACGTCCTGACTTTC.

By sample fraction, this clone is medium-sized (0.01 to 0.1%). The V gene is TRBV6-5, the J gene TRBJ2-3; no reliable D call. Trimming took off 5 bases at V and 8 bases at J, with 8 bases between the two ends. The length of the CDR3 is 11 residues. Germline CDR1 and CDR2: MNHEY and SVGAGI. Here the CDR3 DNA reads TGTGCCAGCAGTGACCTGGGTACGCAGTATTTT. This encodes CASSDLGTQYF.

The V and J genes are TRBV4-1 and TRBJ2-7; 8 positions match TRBD2. Germline CDR1 is MGHRA and CDR2 is YSYEKL. Germline trimming cut 2 bases from V and 3 bases from J; bases unmatched to any gene: 24. The CDR3 has 21 residues. As DNA, the CDR3 is TGCGCCAGCAGCCAATGGGTTCAGTCCTTCGGGGCGGGAGGCCCTTTCTACGAGCAGTACTTC. Translation gives CASSQWVQSFGAGGPFYEQYF.

The V gene is TRBV20-1, the J gene TRBJ1-1, with D unresolved. The germline V gene encodes CDR1 DFQATT and CDR2 SNEGSKA (reference sequence). Trimming left V 6 bases short and J 5 bases short, with 7 bases between. This CDR3 comprises 10 residues. This CDR3 reads CSASGTEAFF. CDR3 sequence (DNA): TGCAGTGCCAGCGGGACTGAAGCTTTCTTT.

In its sample, this clone was seen once. The chain uses TRBV7-6 and TRBJ2-1; possible D gene TRBD2, 6 bases. With 4 bases removed from V and 0 bases from J, the gap between germline ends came to 16 bases. The CDR3 is 17 residues long. Germline loops: CDR1 SGHVS, CDR2 FNYEAQ. CDR3 loop: CASSSFYGGSSYNEQFF. In DNA form, the CDR3 reads TGTGCCAGCAGCTCTTTTTACGGGGGAAGCTCCTACAATGAGCAGTTCTTC.

The rearrangement links TRBV7-9 to TRBJ2-1; a possible D gene is TRBD1 (6 bases). Germline V gene lookup returns CDR1 SEHNR and CDR2 FQNEAQ (reference sequence). The CDR3 runs to 15 residues. The V and J ends lost 1 base and 5 bases respectively, with 12 bases between them. The CDR3 spells CASSLEVGAHNEQFF. Here the CDR3 DNA reads TGTGCCAGCAGCTTAGAAGTGGGGGCCCACAATGAGCAGTTCTTC. The complete variable domain, with remaining parts taken from reference TRBV7-9 and TRBJ2-1, reads DTGVSQNPRHKITKRGQNVTFRCDPISEHNRLYWYRQTLGQGPEFLTYFQNEAQLEKSRLLSDRFSAERPKGSFSTLEIQRTEQGDSAMYLCASSLEVGAHNEQFFGPGTRLTVL.

This chain joins TRBV30 and TRBJ1-5; D call uncertain. CDR1 is GTSNPN and CDR2 is SVGIG in the germline V gene (reference sequence). Deletions cut 2 bases from V and 3 bases from J, with 8 bases between. This CDR3 is 13 amino acids long. The CDR3 loop is CAWSFRINQPQHF. The CDR3 nucleotides read TGTGCCTGGAGTTTTAGGATCAATCAGCCCCAGCATTTT.

This sequence joins TRBV25-1 and TRBJ2-5, with D possibly TRBD2 on 7 matching bases. CDR1 is MGHDK and CDR2 is SYGVNS in the germline V gene. The CDR3 totals 16 residues. V was trimmed by 4 bases and J by 3 bases, leaving 18 bases between them. The CDR3 DNA is TGTGCCAGCAGTGGAATGGGGGGGCTGATAGAAGAGACCCAGTACTTC. The encoded protein is CASSGMGGLIEETQYF.

The gene calls are TRBV6-1 and TRBJ1-2; 10 positions match TRBD1. From germline, CDR1 is MNHNS and CDR2 SASEGT. This CDR3 contains 14 residues. Trimming cost V 4 bases and J 6 bases; bases outside gene matches: 5. CDR3 bases: TGTGCCAGCAGTGGACAGGGGGCTCTGAATGGCTACACCTTC. Its translation: CASSGQGALNGYTF.

The chain joins TRBV19 to TRBJ1-1, with D perhaps matching TRBD1 (5 bases). The V gene lost 7 bases and the J gene lost 1 base, with 16 bases spanning the gap. CDR3 length: 15 amino acids. Germline V gene data show CDR1 as LNHDA and CDR2 as SQIVND (reference sequence). In DNA, the CDR3 is TGTGCCAGTATCCCAGACCCGGGGGAGAACACTGAAGCTTTCTTT. Amino acids: CASIPDPGENTEAFF.

V and J are TRBV30 and TRBJ2-1, with D unresolved. The CDR3 extends over 13 amino acids. V was cut by 5 bases and J by 6 bases, with 14 bases left in between. The germline CDR1 and CDR2 sequences are GTSNPN and SVGIG (reference sequence). In DNA, the CDR3 is TGTGCCTGGGCCCGTGTCCCGCTCAATGAGCAGTTCTTC. This translates into CAWARVPLNEQFF.

This clone was counted between two and nine times. This chain joins TRBV27 and TRBJ2-2, with 15 bases matching TRBD2. Unmatched junction bases numbered 8, after V lost 5 bases and J lost 7 bases. This CDR3 is built from 17 residues. Germline-derived CDR1 and CDR2 are MNHEY and SMNVEV (reference sequence). CDR3 DNA sequence: TGTGCCAGCAGTGAGGGACTAGCGGGAGGAGTGAGCGGGGAGCTGTTTTTT. This translates into CASSEGLAGGVSGELFF.

V usage is TRBV29-1 and J usage is TRBJ1-1, with D perhaps TRBD1 (6 bases). V was trimmed by 5 bases and J by 7 bases, leaving 23 bases between them. Germline V gene sequence: CDR1 SQVTM, CDR2 ANQGSEA. This CDR3 has 15 amino acids. CDR3 protein: CSVQTGISGLGEAFF. CDR3 nucleotides: TGCAGCGTTCAAACAGGGATAAGTGGGTTAGGTGAAGCTTTCTTT.

This chain uses TRBV6-6 with TRBJ1-3; D is perhaps TRBD1 (6 bases). Trimming left V 10 bases short and J 3 bases short, with 19 bases between. CDR1 and CDR2 from the germline V gene are MNHNY and SVGAGI (reference sequence). The CDR3 is 15 amino acids. This CDR3 is CATYHGGLGGNTIYF. For the CDR3, the DNA is TGTGCCACCTACCACGGGGGGCTAGGTGGAAACACCATATATTTT.

The V gene is TRBV10-2, the J gene TRBJ2-5; D may be TRBD2 (6 bases). The J call is doubtful: the DNA matches TRBJ2-7 better. CDR1 and CDR2 (germline): WSHSY, SAAADI. The CDR3 spans 15 residues. CDR3 loop: CASSDVGGTTYEQYF. The CDR3 bases are TGCGCCAGCAGTGATGTGGGGGGAACCACCTACGAGCAGTACTTC.

This clone has just a few counts. The genes are TRBV5-4 and TRBJ1-6, with D possibly being TRBD1 (6 bases). The V and J ends lost 2 bases and 3 bases respectively, with 18 bases between them. Germline CDR1 SGHNT, CDR2 YYREEE (reference sequence). This CDR3 has 18 amino acids. The CDR3 DNA reads TGTGCCAGCAGCTTACGCATTTGGGGGGCGTTCTATAATTCACCCCTCCACTTT. Residues: CASSLRIWGAFYNSPLHF.

The chain recombines TRBV6-5 with TRBJ2-1; D is undetermined. This CDR3 has 14 amino acids. Trimming left V 2 bases short and J 7 bases short, with 12 bases between. Germline V gene data show CDR1 as MNHEY and CDR2 as SVGAGI. The CDR3 nucleotides read TGTGCCAGCAGTTACCACCCCGCCGGGAATGAGCAGTTCTTC. It encodes CASSYHPAGNEQFF.